This T cell receptor beta chain was obtained from a study of blood T cell repertoires in COVID-19. The CDR3 length is 16 residues. Trimming took off 0 bases at V and 4 bases at J, with 12 bases between the two ends. Using immunoSEQ multiplex PCR, the repertoire was profiled, and TCRdb retains in-frame clones only, with some absent. The profile shows some 220,000 clones, about 86% of them singletons. V usage is TRBV23-1 and J usage is TRBJ2-2; maybe TRBD2 (5 bases). TRBV23-1 is flagged as an ORF with uncertain function. The sequenced sample consisted of PBMCs or T cells enriched from blood (not recorded which). The origin of this receptor is a woman aged 45-65 years in a cohort exposed to, infected with or recovered from COVID-19 (not recorded which). CDR3: CASSQSVGAGTGELFF. In nucleotides, the CDR3 is TGCGCCAGCAGTCAATCGGTGGGCGCGGGCACCGGGGAGCTGTTTTTT.